These T cell receptor beta chains were read from a single sample in a study of blood T cell repertoires in COVID-19. TCRdb keeps only in-frame clones here, not all; method: immunoSEQ multiplex PCR. The sample consists of over 200,000 clones, 86% of them appearing once. Sequencing input: peripheral blood. These receptors all come from a man younger than 40 who had recovered from COVID-19. Each CDR3 is given with its conserved first and last residue. The order of the fields is clone size, D gene, V gene, J gene, CDR3 DNA, CDR3 protein. The D gene is left open where the match is weak. Clone size is given for some rows only: seen once, a few or many times, or a class if the clone is expanded.

clone size: NA; D gene: NA; V gene: TRBV5-8; J gene: TRBJ2-5; CDR3 DNA: TGTGCCAGCAGCCGCCTCCTACAGGGAACTTCTGGAGAGACCCAGTACTTC; CDR3 protein: CASSRLLQGTSGETQYF
clone size: NA; D gene: NA; V gene: TRBV9; J gene: TRBJ2-7; CDR3 DNA: TGTGCCAGCAGCGTAGCTACCGGGAGCGAGCAGTACTTC; CDR3 protein: CASSVATGSEQYF
clone size: NA; D gene: TRBD1; V gene: TRBV3-1/TRBV3-2; J gene: TRBJ1-2; CDR3 DNA: TGTGCCAGCAGCCAAGTCACAGGGGACTATGGCTACACCTTC; CDR3 protein: CASSQVTGDYGYTF
clone size: NA; D gene: NA; V gene: TRBV5-1; J gene: TRBJ1-1; CDR3 DNA: TGCGCCAGCGCAGGGGAGGGGGGACGGACTGAAGCTTTCTTT; CDR3 protein: CASAGEGGRTEAFF
clone size: few; D gene: NA; V gene: TRBV6-6; J gene: TRBJ1-2; CDR3 DNA: TGTGCCAGCATCCTAGACCGACAGAACTATGGCTACACCTTC; CDR3 protein: CASILDRQNYGYTF
clone size: NA; D gene: NA; V gene: TRBV2; J gene: TRBJ2-5; CDR3 DNA: TGTGCCAGCAGTGAAGCCCTCACTAGCCGGCGGCAAGAGACCCAGTACTTC; CDR3 protein: CASSEALTSRRQETQYF
clone size: once; D gene: TRBD1; V gene: TRBV5-4; J gene: TRBJ2-3; CDR3 DNA: TGTGCCAGCAGCTGGAGACAGGGGAGCACAGATACGCAGTATTTT; CDR3 protein: CASSWRQGSTDTQYF
clone size: NA; D gene: NA; V gene: TRBV3-1/TRBV3-2; J gene: TRBJ1-2; CDR3 DNA: TGTGCCAGCAGCCAAGTCGCCGGGGGAGGACTGGACTATGGCTACACCTTC; CDR3 protein: CASSQVAGGGLDYGYTF
clone size: NA; D gene: NA; V gene: TRBV6-2/TRBV6-3; J gene: TRBJ1-2; CDR3 DNA: TGTGCCAGCAGTTCCCGACAGGAGCTACGTGGCTACACCTTC; CDR3 protein: CASSSRQELRGYTF
clone size: once; D gene: NA; V gene: TRBV5-1; J gene: TRBJ2-1; CDR3 DNA: TGCGCCAGCAGCTTGATCGGGCCCCGCGGTGGCAGGGAGGAGGACAATGAGCAGTTCTTC; CDR3 protein: CASSLIGPRGGREEDNEQFF
clone size: NA; D gene: TRBD2; V gene: TRBV27; J gene: TRBJ2-1; CDR3 DNA: TGTGCCAGCAGTTTCAAGGGAGGGCGGGCCTTTTCCTACAATGAGCAGTTCTTC; CDR3 protein: CASSFKGGRAFSYNEQFF
clone size: NA; D gene: NA; V gene: TRBV6-1; J gene: TRBJ1-2; CDR3 DNA: TGTGCCAGCAGTGAAGCCCCGGGGTATGGCTACACCTTC; CDR3 protein: CASSEAPGYGYTF
clone size: many; D gene: NA; V gene: TRBV30; J gene: TRBJ1-3; CDR3 DNA: TGTGCCTGGAGTTACGGGGGGACTCTAAGAGGAAACACCATATATTTT; CDR3 protein: CAWSYGGTLRGNTIYF
clone size: NA; D gene: TRBD1; V gene: TRBV7-8; J gene: TRBJ1-1; CDR3 DNA: TGTGCCAGCAGCTTAGGACAGGGTGCAACTGAAGCTTTCTTT; CDR3 protein: CASSLGQGATEAFF
clone size: once; D gene: TRBD1; V gene: TRBV6-5; J gene: TRBJ2-7; CDR3 DNA: TGTGCCAGCAGTCGACAGGGAACCTACGAGCAGTACTTC; CDR3 protein: CASSRQGTYEQYF
clone size: once; D gene: NA; V gene: TRBV4-2; J gene: TRBJ2-5; CDR3 DNA: TGTGCCAGCAGCCGGCCAGGGGCCCAGTACTTC; CDR3 protein: CASSRPGAQYF
clone size: NA; D gene: TRBD2; V gene: TRBV7-2; J gene: TRBJ2-5; CDR3 DNA: TGTGCCAGCAGCTTATTGGCACTAGCGGGGGGAGGGACCCAGTACTTC; CDR3 protein: CASSLLALAGGGTQYF
clone size: NA; D gene: NA; V gene: TRBV6-1; J gene: TRBJ1-2; CDR3 DNA: TGTGCCAGCAGTGTACAGGGATCGTTAGGGTTTTTGTATGGCTACACCTTC; CDR3 protein: CASSVQGSLGFLYGYTF
clone size: NA; D gene: TRBD2; V gene: TRBV9; J gene: TRBJ2-2; CDR3 DNA: TGTGCCAGCAGCGTACAGCGGGGGAACACCGGGGAGCTGTTTTTT; CDR3 protein: CASSVQRGNTGELFF
clone size: NA; D gene: NA; V gene: TRBV5-4; J gene: TRBJ1-1; CDR3 DNA: TGTGCCAGCAGCTTGCGTTACACTGAAGCTTTCTTT; CDR3 protein: CASSLRYTEAFF
clone size: NA; D gene: TRBD1; V gene: TRBV5-1; J gene: TRBJ1-4; CDR3 DNA: TGCGCCAGCAGCTTCAGGGGGACACCTAATGAAAAACTGTTTTTT; CDR3 protein: CASSFRGTPNEKLFF
clone size: NA; D gene: TRBD1; V gene: TRBV3-1/TRBV3-2; J gene: TRBJ2-7; CDR3 DNA: TGTGCCAGCAGCCAACACCCCGGGACAGGGATCGAGCAGTACTTC; CDR3 protein: CASSQHPGTGIEQYF
clone size: NA; D gene: TRBD1; V gene: TRBV18; J gene: TRBJ1-3; CDR3 DNA: TGTGCCAGCTCACCCTTCCCCGGACAGGGGGCAGGAAACACCATATATTTT; CDR3 protein: CASSPFPGQGAGNTIYF
clone size: NA; D gene: NA; V gene: TRBV6-5; J gene: TRBJ1-1; CDR3 DNA: TGTGCCAGCAGCTTCCGGCGACAGACCGAAGGCGAAGCTTTCTTT; CDR3 protein: CASSFRRQTEGEAFF
clone size: NA; D gene: NA; V gene: TRBV3-1/TRBV3-2; J gene: TRBJ2-7; CDR3 DNA: TGTGCCAGCAGCCAAGATGCTAGCTCCTACGAGCAGTACTTC; CDR3 protein: CASSQDASSYEQYF
clone size: NA; D gene: TRBD1; V gene: TRBV9; J gene: TRBJ2-2; CDR3 DNA: TGTGCCAGCAGTGACCTCGTCTTCCGGGACAGGAACACCGGGGAGCTGTTTTTT; CDR3 protein: CASSDLVFRDRNTGELFF
clone size: NA; D gene: TRBD1; V gene: TRBV19; J gene: TRBJ1-2; CDR3 DNA: TGTGCCAGTAGTATCGGTGCAGGGGGGCTATATGGCTACACCTTC; CDR3 protein: CASSIGAGGLYGYTF
clone size: NA; D gene: NA; V gene: TRBV6-5; J gene: TRBJ1-2; CDR3 DNA: TGTGCCAGCAGTAAGAGGGAGGTCGACTATGGCTACACCTTC; CDR3 protein: CASSKREVDYGYTF
clone size: NA; D gene: TRBD1; V gene: TRBV30; J gene: TRBJ1-2; CDR3 DNA: TGTGCCTGGAGTACCAGGACAGGAGTCAACTATGGCTACACCTTC; CDR3 protein: CAWSTRTGVNYGYTF
clone size: NA; D gene: NA; V gene: TRBV10-2; J gene: TRBJ2-7; CDR3 DNA: TGCGCCAGCACCCTACTGACATCGTGGGAGCAGTACTTC; CDR3 protein: CASTLLTSWEQYF
clone size: NA; D gene: TRBD1; V gene: TRBV19; J gene: TRBJ1-2; CDR3 DNA: TGTGCCAGTAGTATTGGGACAGGTGGCTACACCTTC; CDR3 protein: CASSIGTGGYTF
clone size: NA; D gene: TRBD1; V gene: TRBV5-5; J gene: TRBJ2-3; CDR3 DNA: TGTGCCAGCAGCTTCCTCGGGACAGGTTTCACAGATACGCAGTATTTT; CDR3 protein: CASSFLGTGFTDTQYF
clone size: NA; D gene: TRBD2; V gene: TRBV25-1; J gene: TRBJ2-6; CDR3 DNA: TGTGCCAGCAGTGGACTAGCGGGGGGGCCCGGGGCCAACGTCCTGACTTTC; CDR3 protein: CASSGLAGGPGANVLTF
clone size: NA; D gene: NA; V gene: TRBV7-9; J gene: TRBJ2-3; CDR3 DNA: TGTGCCAGCAGTCGCTCGGCAGGCACAGGCACAGATACGCAGTATTTT; CDR3 protein: CASSRSAGTGTDTQYF
clone size: NA; D gene: NA; V gene: TRBV4-3; J gene: TRBJ1-6; CDR3 DNA: TGCGCCAGCAGCCAAGATCTCGTGAGCTCCTATAATTCACCCCTCCACTTT; CDR3 protein: CASSQDLVSSYNSPLHF
clone size: NA; D gene: NA; V gene: TRBV19; J gene: TRBJ1-4; CDR3 DNA: TGTGCCAGTAGTGCGACAGTTGAAAAACTGTTTTTT; CDR3 protein: CASSATVEKLFF
clone size: NA; D gene: TRBD1; V gene: TRBV5-1; J gene: TRBJ2-5; CDR3 DNA: TGCGCCAGCAGCACCTCTCAGGGGGCCCGAGAGACCCAGTACTTC; CDR3 protein: CASSTSQGARETQYF
clone size: NA; D gene: TRBD2; V gene: TRBV3-1/TRBV3-2; J gene: TRBJ2-7; CDR3 DNA: TGTGCCAGCAGCGGACTAGAATTCCACGAGCAGTACTTC; CDR3 protein: CASSGLEFHEQYF
clone size: NA; D gene: NA; V gene: TRBV10-1; J gene: TRBJ2-2; CDR3 DNA: TGCGCCAGCAGTGAGTTTACCAGGGGCGAGGAGCTGTTTTTT; CDR3 protein: CASSEFTRGEELFF
clone size: NA; D gene: TRBD1; V gene: TRBV19; J gene: TRBJ2-7; CDR3 DNA: TGTGCCAGTAGCCTGACAGGGGGCACATACGAGCAGTACTTC; CDR3 protein: CASSLTGGTYEQYF
clone size: NA; D gene: NA; V gene: TRBV15; J gene: TRBJ2-7; CDR3 DNA: TGTGCCACCAGCAGAGGGGGGGACTCCTACGAGCAGTACTTC; CDR3 protein: CATSRGGDSYEQYF